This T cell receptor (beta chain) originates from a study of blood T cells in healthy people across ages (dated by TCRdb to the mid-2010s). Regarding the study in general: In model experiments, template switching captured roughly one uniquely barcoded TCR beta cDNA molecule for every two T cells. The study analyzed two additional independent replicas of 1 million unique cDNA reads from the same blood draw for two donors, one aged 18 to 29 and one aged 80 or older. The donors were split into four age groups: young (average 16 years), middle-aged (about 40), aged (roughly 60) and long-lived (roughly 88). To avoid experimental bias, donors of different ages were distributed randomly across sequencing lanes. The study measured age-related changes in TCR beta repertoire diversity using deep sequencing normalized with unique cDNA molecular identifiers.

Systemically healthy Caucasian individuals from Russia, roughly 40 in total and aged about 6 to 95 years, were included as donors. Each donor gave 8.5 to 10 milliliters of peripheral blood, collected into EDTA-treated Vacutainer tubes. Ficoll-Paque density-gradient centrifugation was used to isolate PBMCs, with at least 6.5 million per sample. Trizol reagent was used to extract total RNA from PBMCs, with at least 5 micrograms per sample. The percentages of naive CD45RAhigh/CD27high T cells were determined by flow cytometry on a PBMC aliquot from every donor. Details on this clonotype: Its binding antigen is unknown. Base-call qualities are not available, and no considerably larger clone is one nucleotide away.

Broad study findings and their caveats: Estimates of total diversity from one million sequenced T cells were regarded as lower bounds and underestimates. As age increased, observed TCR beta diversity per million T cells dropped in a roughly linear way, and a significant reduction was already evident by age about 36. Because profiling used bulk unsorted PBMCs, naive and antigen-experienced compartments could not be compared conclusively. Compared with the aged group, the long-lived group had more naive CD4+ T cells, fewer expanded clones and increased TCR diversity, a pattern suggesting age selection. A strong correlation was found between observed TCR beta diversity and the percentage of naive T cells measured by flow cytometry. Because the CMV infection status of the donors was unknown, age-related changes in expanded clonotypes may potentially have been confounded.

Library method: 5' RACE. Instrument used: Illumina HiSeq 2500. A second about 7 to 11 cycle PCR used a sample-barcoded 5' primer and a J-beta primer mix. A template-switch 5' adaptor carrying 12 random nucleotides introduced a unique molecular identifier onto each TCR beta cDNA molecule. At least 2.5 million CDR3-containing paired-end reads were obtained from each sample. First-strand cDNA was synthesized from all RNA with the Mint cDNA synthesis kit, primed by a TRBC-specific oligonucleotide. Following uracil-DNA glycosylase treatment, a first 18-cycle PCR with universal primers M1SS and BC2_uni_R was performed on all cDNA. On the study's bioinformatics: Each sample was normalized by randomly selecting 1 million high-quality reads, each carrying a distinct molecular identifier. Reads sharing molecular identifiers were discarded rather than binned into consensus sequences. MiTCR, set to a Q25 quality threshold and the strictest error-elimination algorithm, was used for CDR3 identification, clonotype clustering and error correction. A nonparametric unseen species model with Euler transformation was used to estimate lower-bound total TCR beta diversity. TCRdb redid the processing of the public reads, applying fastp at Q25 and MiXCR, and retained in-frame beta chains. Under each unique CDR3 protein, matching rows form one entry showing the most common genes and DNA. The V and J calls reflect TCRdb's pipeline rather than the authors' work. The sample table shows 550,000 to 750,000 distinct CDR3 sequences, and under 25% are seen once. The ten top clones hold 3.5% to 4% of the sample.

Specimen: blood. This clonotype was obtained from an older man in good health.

The DNA sequence reads TGTGCCAGCAACCGGGGGGAGGCAGATACGCAGTATTTT. This codes for CASNRGEADTQYF. This sequence uses TRBV7-2 and TRBJ2-3; 7 central bases correspond to TRBD2. Per the germline V gene, SGHTA is the CDR1 and FQGNSA is the CDR2. The CDR3 measures 13 amino acids from cysteine to phenylalanine. Only the CDR3 part of the read is kept: 39 bases, read in frame from the first base. Ends trimmed: V by 7 bases, J by 4 bases; bases unmatched to a gene: 5.